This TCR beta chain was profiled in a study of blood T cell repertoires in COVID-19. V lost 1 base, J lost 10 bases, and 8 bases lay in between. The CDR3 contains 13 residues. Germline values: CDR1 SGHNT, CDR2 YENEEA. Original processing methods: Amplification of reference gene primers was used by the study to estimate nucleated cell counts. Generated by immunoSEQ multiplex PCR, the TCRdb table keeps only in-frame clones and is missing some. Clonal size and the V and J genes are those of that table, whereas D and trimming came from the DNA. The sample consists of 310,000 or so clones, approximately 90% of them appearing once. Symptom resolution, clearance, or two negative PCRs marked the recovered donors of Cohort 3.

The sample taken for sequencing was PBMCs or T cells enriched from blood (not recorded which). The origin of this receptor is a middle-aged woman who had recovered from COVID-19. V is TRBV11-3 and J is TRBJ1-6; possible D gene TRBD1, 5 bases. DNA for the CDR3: TGTGCCAGCAGCTTAGCCAGGGTCTCACCCCTCCACTTT. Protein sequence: CASSLARVSPLHF.